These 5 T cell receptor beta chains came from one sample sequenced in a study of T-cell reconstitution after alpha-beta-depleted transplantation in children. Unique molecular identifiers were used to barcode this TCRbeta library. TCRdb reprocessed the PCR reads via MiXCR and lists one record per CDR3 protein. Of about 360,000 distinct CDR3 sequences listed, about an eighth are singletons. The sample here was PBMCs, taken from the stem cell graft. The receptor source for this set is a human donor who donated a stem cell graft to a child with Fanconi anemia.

The CDR3 DNA is TGCAGTGGGGGAGGGCCAGAGACCCAGTACTTC. This gives the protein CSGGGPETQYF. The genes are TRBV20-1 and TRBJ2-5, with 7 positions matching TRBD2. The germline CDR1 and CDR2 sequences are DFQATT and SNEGSKA (reference sequence). The CDR3 contains 11 residues. V gave up 7 bases and J gave up 4 bases; unmatched junction bases: 3.

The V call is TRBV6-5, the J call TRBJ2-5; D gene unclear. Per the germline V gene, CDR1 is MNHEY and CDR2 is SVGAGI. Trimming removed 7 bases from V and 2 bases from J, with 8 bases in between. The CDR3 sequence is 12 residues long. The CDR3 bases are TGTGCCAGCACAGGCTTTCAAGAGACCCAGTACTTC. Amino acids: CASTGFQETQYF.

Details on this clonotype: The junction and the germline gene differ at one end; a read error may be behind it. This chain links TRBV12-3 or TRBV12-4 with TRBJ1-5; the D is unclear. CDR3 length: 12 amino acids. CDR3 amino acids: CASSSSDQPQHF. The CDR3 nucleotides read TGTGCCAGCAGTTCTAGCGATCAGCCCCAGCATTTT.

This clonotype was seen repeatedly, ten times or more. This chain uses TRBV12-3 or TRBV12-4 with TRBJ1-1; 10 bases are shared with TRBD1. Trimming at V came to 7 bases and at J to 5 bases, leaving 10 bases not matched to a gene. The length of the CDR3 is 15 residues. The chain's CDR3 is CASTLTGGAGTEAFF. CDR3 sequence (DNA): TGTGCCAGCACCCTGACAGGGGGCGCCGGAACTGAAGCTTTCTTT.

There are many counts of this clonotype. Here the CDR3 DNA reads TGTGCCAGCAGCTTAGGCGGCGGGGGTGGGTGGGAGACCCAGTACTTC. Protein sequence: CASSLGGGGGWETQYF. The chain combines TRBV11-2 with TRBJ2-5, with TRBD2 matching over 7 bases. Germline-derived CDR1 and CDR2 are SGHAT and FQNNGV. This CDR3 contains 16 residues. V lost 1 base to trimming and J lost 5 bases; unmatched junction nucleotides: 10.